These 28 T cell receptor beta chains were all obtained from the same sample, sequenced in a study of human T cells and chemical hapten exposure. The time point here: patch test 1, 2 weeks after DPC sensitization. Specified treatment: therapeutic diphenylcyclopropenone sensitization with weekly scalp DPC. TCRdb independently ran MiXCR on the RACE reads; one entry per CDR3 protein. The sample contains about 70,000 distinct CDR3 sequences, around 9.5% of which appear only once. Sample: whole blood, taken in connection with sensitization to the hapten diphenylcyclopropenone (DPC). Receptors originate from a woman aged 40 to 49 with alopecia areata. Some clones in this sample may be carry-over from other donors' samples.

There are a few counts of this clonotype. The chain has TRBV7-9 and TRBJ2-3; weak D call: TRBD1 (7 bases). Germline CDR1 SEHNR, CDR2 FQNEAQ (reference sequence). CDR3 length equals 16 residues. The V gene lost 1 base and the J gene lost 2 bases, with 13 bases spanning the gap. The CDR3 coding sequence is TGTGCCAGCAGCTTAGGGCCAGGGGGACTCACAGATACGCAGTATTTT. It yields the protein CASSLGPGGLTDTQYF.

The table lists this clonotype with many counts. The rearrangement links TRBV10-3 to TRBJ2-3; D possibly corresponds to TRBD2 (7 bases). Germline CDR1 reads ENHRY; CDR2 reads SYGVKD. The CDR3 contains 14 residues. Trimming took off 9 bases at V and 1 base at J, with 14 bases between the two ends. CDR3 loop: CAISRGARTDTQYF. The CDR3 nucleotides read TGTGCCATTTCACGGGGGGCACGCACAGATACGCAGTATTTT.

In DNA, the CDR3 is TGTGCCAGCAGCTTAGGTGGGCACTCCTACAATGAGCAGTTCTTC. It is translated as CASSLGGHSYNEQFF. The chain couples TRBV11-1 to TRBJ2-1; D not resolved. The V gene lost 1 base and the J gene lost 0 bases, with 7 bases spanning the gap. This CDR3 is built from 15 residues. The germline V gene has CDR1 SGHAT and CDR2 FQDESV (reference sequence).

There are many counts of this clonotype. The gene calls are TRBV6-5 and TRBJ2-7; 10 nucleotides match TRBD1. Germline assignment: CDR1 MNHEY and CDR2 SVGAGI. This CDR3 contains 15 residues. V lost 7 bases, J lost 5 bases, and 11 bases stayed unmatched. CDR3 protein: CASIPPGTGANEQYF. As DNA, the CDR3 is TGTGCCAGCATTCCCCCCGGGACAGGGGCTAACGAGCAGTACTTC.

Ten or more counts support this clonotype. The V gene is TRBV3-1, the J gene TRBJ2-7; unclear D gene. CDR1 is LGHDT and CDR2 is YNNKEL in the germline V gene (reference sequence). The CDR3 runs 12 residues. With 3 bases removed from V and 3 bases from J, the gap between germline ends came to 6 bases. This CDR3 reads CASSHRDYEQYF. The DNA of the CDR3 is TGTGCCAGCAGCCATAGAGACTACGAGCAGTACTTC.

The table lists this clonotype with a few counts. The genes are TRBV4-2 and TRBJ1-1; D unclear. The CDR3 extends over 14 amino acids. Trimming stripped 4 bases from V and 8 bases from J, with 17 bases between. Germline values: CDR1 LGHNA, CDR2 YNFKEQ. CDR3 loop: CASSPVTLPKEAFF. CDR3 DNA sequence: TGTGCCAGCAGCCCAGTCACGCTGCCGAAAGAAGCTTTCTTT.

This chain joins TRBV7-8 and TRBJ2-7; 8 bases match TRBD1. This CDR3 spans 14 amino acids. The germline V gene encodes CDR1 SGHVS and CDR2 FQNEAQ. V lost 6 bases, J lost 5 bases, and 9 bases stayed unmatched. Here the CDR3 DNA reads TGTGCCAGCAGAGGATTAGGACAGGGACACGAGCAGTACTTC. Encoded protein: CASRGLGQGHEQYF.

Many counts were recorded for this clonotype. This chain joins TRBV11-2 and TRBJ2-5; D is ambiguous. Germline CDR1 reads SGHAT; CDR2 reads FQNNGV. V dropped 3 bases and J dropped 2 bases, with 7 bases sitting between them. This CDR3 contains 13 residues. CDR3: CASSFLRQETQYF. The CDR3 nucleotides read TGTGCCAGCAGCTTTCTTAGGCAAGAGACCCAGTACTTC.

This clonotype was counted ten times or more. This rearrangement joins TRBV6-6 to TRBJ1-1; tentatively, D is TRBD1 (6 bases). Trimming shortened V by 2 bases and J by 4 bases, and 14 bases separated the two germline ends. Looked up from germline, CDR1 is MNHNY and CDR2 is SVGAGI (reference sequence). The CDR3 has 15 residues. The CDR3 protein is CASSYTQGYGTEAFF. CDR3 nucleotides: TGTGCCAGCAGTTACACACAGGGATATGGCACTGAAGCTTTCTTT.

CDR3 nucleotides: TGTGCCAGCAGCCCGGGACTAGCGGGACCGAGCACAGATACGCAGTATTTT. Amino acids: CASSPGLAGPSTDTQYF. The chain uses TRBV6-5 and TRBJ2-3; 13 positions match TRBD2. This CDR3 comprises 17 residues. V shed 6 bases and J 0 bases; nucleotides not matched to a gene: 6. Germline assignment: CDR1 MNHEY and CDR2 SVGAGI.

This clonotype is medium-sized (0.01 to 0.1%) by share. V usage is TRBV7-9 and J usage is TRBJ1-6, with TRBD1 identical over 8 bases. Germline CDR1 is SEHNR and CDR2 is FQNEAQ (reference sequence). CDR3 length: 18 amino acids. With 5 bases clipped from V and 0 bases from J, the junction kept 9 bases outside the gene matches. In DNA, the CDR3 is TGTGCCAGCAGCGTCGGGACAGGCCAGAGCTCCTATAATTCACCCCTCCACTTT. Residues: CASSVGTGQSSYNSPLHF.

This clonotype was recorded at least ten times. The chain joins TRBV6-5 to TRBJ2-3; a possible D gene is TRBD1 (6 bases). This CDR3 region has 15 residues. Per germline, CDR1 MNHEY and CDR2 SVGAGI. The V and J ends lost 6 bases and 2 bases respectively, with 15 bases between them. The CDR3 DNA sequence: TGTGCCAGCAGCCCCGCGACAGGCTACACAGATACGCAGTATTTT. Its translation is CASSPATGYTDTQYF.

Points on this clonotype: The junction departs from germline at one end; a sequencing error may be responsible. V is TRBV6-2 or TRBV6-3 and J is TRBJ1-1; TRBD1 is a possible D gene (5 bases). Per germline, CDR1 MNHEY and CDR2 SVGEGT. The CDR3 extends over 14 amino acids. Here the CDR3 reads CASSYPGLGTEVFF. In DNA, the CDR3 is TGTGCCAGCAGTTATCCAGGCTTGGGGACTGAAGTTTTCTTT.

This clonotype was counted many times. The gene calls are TRBV7-3 and TRBJ2-1; 8 bases agree with TRBD2. Losses at the gene ends were 2 bases for V and 0 bases for J; bases not matched to a gene: 3. The CDR3 spans 16 residues. Germline CDR1 and CDR2: SGHTA and FQGTGA. DNA of the CDR3: TGTGCCAGCAGCTTATATGGGACTAGCTCCTACAATGAGCAGTTCTTC. Translation: CASSLYGTSSYNEQFF. Filled out from reference TRBV7-3 and TRBJ2-1, the complete variable domain reads GAGVSQTPSNKVTEKGKYVELRCDPISGHTALYWYRQSLGQGPEFLIYFQGTGAADDSGLPNDRFFAVRPEGSVSTLKIQRTERGDSAVYLCASSLYGTSSYNEQFFGPGTRLTVL.

Note on this clonotype: An end of the junction differs from the germline gene, which may be a read error. The V call is TRBV10-3, the J call TRBJ1-5; no clear D. CDR1 and CDR2 (germline): ENHRY, SYGVKD. This CDR3 region has 13 residues. CDR3 DNA sequence: TGTGCCATCAATGAGTATAGCAATCAGCCCCAGCATTTT. It is translated as CAINEYSNQPQHF.

The chain joins TRBV7-2 to TRBJ2-1; TRBD2 aligns across 7 bases. CDR3 length: 14 residues. V dropped 6 bases and J dropped 8; count of bases not matched to a gene: 10. CDR1 is SGHTA and CDR2 is FQGNSA in the germline V gene. CDR3 nucleotide sequence: TGTGCCAGCAGTCCACGTACGGGGAGGGATGAGCAGTTCTTC. It codes for CASSPRTGRDEQFF.

This clonotype was picked up many times. The chain couples TRBV6-6 to TRBJ2-6; D gene unclear. The germline V and J ends were trimmed by 3 bases and 0 bases, with 3 bases remaining between them. CDR3 length equals 14 residues. Germline loops: CDR1 MNHNY, CDR2 SVGAGI (reference sequence). The CDR3 here is CASSYTSGANVLTF. CDR3 nucleotides: TGTGCCAGCAGTTATACCTCTGGGGCCAACGTCCTGACTTTC.

This clonotype was seen only a few times. This sequence joins TRBV29-1 and TRBJ1-2; possibly TRBD1 for D (5 bases). Germline V gene lookup returns CDR1 SQVTM and CDR2 ANQGSEA. The V and J ends lost 0 bases and 8 bases respectively, with 10 bases between them. The CDR3 consists of 12 residues. The CDR3, as DNA: TGCAGCGTTGAAGAAGAACGGGGCGGCTACACCTTC. It yields the protein CSVEEERGGYTF.

J is TRBJ2-2 and V is TRBV7-9; no firm D call. There are 15 residues in the CDR3. Germline V gives CDR1 SEHNR, CDR2 FQNEAQ (reference sequence). Between the trimmed V and J ends, which lost 4 bases and 0 bases, there was a span of 9 bases. The CDR3 region has the DNA TGTGCCAGCAGCTCGGTGGCAGCGAACACCGGGGAGCTGTTTTTT. It translates to CASSSVAANTGELFF.

This clonotype was seen at least ten times. This chain joins TRBV11-2 and TRBJ2-2, with 11 bases identical to TRBD2. The CDR3 contains 16 residues. Trimming at V came to 3 bases and at J to 6 bases, leaving 6 bases not matched to a gene. In germline, CDR1 is SGHAT, CDR2 FQNNGV. This CDR3 reads CASSFGTSGFPGELFF. For the CDR3, the DNA is TGTGCCAGCAGCTTCGGGACTAGCGGATTCCCCGGGGAGCTGTTTTTT.

Many counts were recorded for this clonotype. The V call is TRBV7-2, the J call TRBJ2-1; 11 nucleotides align to TRBD2. V lost 3 bases and J lost 6; bases outside the gene matches: 1. CDR1 SGHTA and CDR2 FQGNSA come from the germline V gene. This CDR3 has 14 residues. The CDR3 DNA sequence: TGTGCCAGCAGCTTTAGCGGGGGGGCCAATGAGCAGTTCTTC. Protein: CASSFSGGANEQFF.

This clonotype was seen a few times. The CDR3 loop reads CASSVWGGGYTF. The CDR3 DNA sequence: TGTGCCAGCAGCGTCTGGGGAGGAGGCTACACCTTC. V gene TRBV12-3 or TRBV12-4 combines with J gene TRBJ1-2; D remains ambiguous. Between the trimmed V and J ends, which lost 6 bases and 8 bases, there was a span of 13 bases. This CDR3 region has 12 residues.

At least ten counts were recorded for this clonotype. CDR3 sequence (DNA): TGTGCCAGCAGTTTACCGGGACTAGCGGGGGAGTATTTT. Its translation: CASSLPGLAGEYF. V gene TRBV12-3 or TRBV12-4 combines with J gene TRBJ2-3; TRBD2 aligns across 14 bases. J lost 13 bases, V lost 2 bases, and 2 bases had no gene match. This CDR3 spans 13 amino acids.

The table lists this clonotype with many counts. V and J are TRBV6-2 or TRBV6-3 and TRBJ1-5; 7 positions agree with TRBD1. The CDR3 consists of 13 residues. Germline V lookup: CDR1 MNHEY, CDR2 SVGEGT. The junction had 4 bases not matched to a gene; V was cut back by 5 bases and J by 6 bases. In DNA, the CDR3 is TGTGCCAGCAGTCGACAGGGTCTTCAGCCCCAGCATTTT. It encodes CASSRQGLQPQHF.

This clonotype was seen repeatedly, ten times or more. The chain links TRBV4-3 to TRBJ2-1, with TRBD1 as a possible D gene (5 bases). From germline, CDR1 is LGHNA and CDR2 YSLEER. This CDR3 is 15 amino acids long. With 0 bases removed from V and 6 bases from J, the gap between germline ends came to 12 bases. In DNA form, the CDR3 reads TGCGCCAGCAGCCAAGATTGGCAGGGCCTCAATGAGCAGTTCTTC. It is translated as CASSQDWQGLNEQFF.

The chain carries TRBV6-1 and TRBJ2-1; 9 bases map to TRBD1. CDR1 is MNHNS and CDR2 is SASEGT in the germline V gene. Unmatched junction bases numbered 7, after V lost 5 bases and J lost 8 bases. The CDR3 totals 14 residues. CDR3 amino acids: CASSSAQGAYEQFF. The CDR3 coding sequence is TGTGCCAGCAGTAGCGCACAGGGGGCCTATGAGCAGTTCTTC.

Ten or more counts support this clonotype. This chain uses TRBV7-9 with TRBJ1-1, with D possibly TRBD1 on 5 matching bases. In germline, CDR1 is SEHNR, CDR2 FQNEAQ (reference sequence). The CDR3 is made up of 14 amino acids. The V and J ends lost 1 base and 11 bases respectively, with 17 bases between them. CDR3 nucleotide sequence: TGTGCCAGCAGCTTAGGGGTCGGCGGAGGGGCGGCTTTCTTT. Protein sequence: CASSLGVGGGAAFF. The full variable domain, rest sourced from reference TRBV7-9 and TRBJ1-1, is DTGVSQNPRHKITKRGQNVTFRCDPISEHNRLYWYRQTLGQGPEFLTYFQNEAQLEKSRLLSDRFSAERPKGSFSTLEIQRTEQGDSAMYLCASSLGVGGGAAFFGQGTRLTVV.

As DNA, the CDR3 is TGTGCCAGCAGTCTAAGACAGGGCCATGGACCCCTCCACTTT. Encoded protein: CASSLRQGHGPLHF. This chain connects TRBV28 to TRBJ1-6; TRBD1 aligns across 7 bases. The CDR3 covers 14 residues. Germline V gives CDR1 MDHEN, CDR2 SYDVKM. V gave up 5 bases and J gave up 12 bases; unmatched junction bases: 10.